The 20 T cell receptor beta chains below were found in one sample sequenced in a study of shared clonotypes between healthy human individuals (dated by TCRdb to about 2020). Library prep was done by the immunoSEQ multiplex PCR assay. The clones in this table, taken by TCRdb from immuneACCESS, are in-frame only. Not every clone is retained; where verified, under half of the shortfall comes from an unresolved V gene, and the cause of the rest is unknown. The sample table holds over a million clones, of which over 95% were seen once. The top ten hold roughly 1.1% of the sample. The sequenced material came from naive CD4+ T cells sorted from blood. The intended sense of this specimen's cell subset or site label: CD45RA+ positively selected. All receptors derive from a man younger than 40 in good health.

A remark on this clone: This CDR3 is also generated by other DNA sequences in the sample. The chain links TRBV5-4 to TRBJ2-5; D remains ambiguous. V was pared by 3 bases and J by 5 bases, with 14 bases between. This CDR3 comprises 14 residues. The germline V gene encodes CDR1 SGHNT and CDR2 YYREEE (reference sequence). CDR3 residues: CASSSPDGQETQYF. The CDR3 DNA follows: TGTGCCAGCAGCTCCCCCGATGGCCAGGAGACCCAGTACTTC.

The chain uses TRBV5-1 and TRBJ2-7; 7 bases are shared with TRBD1. Germline V lookup: CDR1 SGHRS, CDR2 YFSETQ. This CDR3 spans 15 amino acids. The ends lost 4 bases at V and 5 bases at J; junction bases unmatched: 12. This chain's CDR3 is CASSPPGQRRDEQYF. The CDR3 DNA sequence: TGCGCCAGCAGCCCACCGGGACAGCGACGGGACGAGCAGTACTTC.

Comments on this clone: This CDR3 is also generated by other DNA sequences in the sample. This rearrangement joins TRBV5-1 to TRBJ2-3; 11 bases line up with TRBD2. The CDR3 spans 17 residues. Germline-derived CDR1 and CDR2 are SGHRS and YFSETQ. The V gene end was trimmed by 0 bases and the J gene end by 3 bases; junction bases not matched to a gene: 6. The CDR3: CASSLGGLAGGTDTQYF. The CDR3 DNA sequence: TGCGCCAGCAGCTTGGGGGGGCTAGCGGGAGGTACAGATACGCAGTATTTT.

The rearrangement links TRBV10-2 to TRBJ2-3; D remains unclear. This CDR3 has 15 amino acids. CDR1 and CDR2 from the germline V gene are WSHSY and SAAADI. Between the trimmed V and J ends, which lost 4 bases and 1 base, there was a span of 12 bases. The CDR3 bases are TGCGCCAGCAGTGCAAAGGGCCTGGGCACAGATACGCAGTATTTT. This codes for CASSAKGLGTDTQYF.

V gene TRBV5-1 combines with J gene TRBJ2-3, with 8 nucleotides matching TRBD2. Trimming cost V 6 bases and J 2 bases; bases outside gene matches: 5. This CDR3 is built from 14 residues. Germline V gene data show CDR1 as SGHRS and CDR2 as YFSETQ. CDR3 sequence: CASTVAGPTDTQYF. The CDR3 DNA follows: TGCGCCAGCACGGTAGCGGGACCCACAGATACGCAGTATTTT. Supplemented by reference TRBV5-1 and TRBJ2-3, the full variable domain reads KAGVTQTPRYLIKTRGQQVTLSCSPISGHRSVSWYQQTPGQGLQFLFEYFSETQRNKGNFPGRFSGRQFSNSRSEMNVSTLELGDSALYLCASTVAGPTDTQYFGPGTRLTVL.

Remarks on this clone: The same CDR3 is also encoded by other DNA sequences in this sample. The rearrangement joins TRBV2 to TRBJ2-4, with 9 bases lining up with TRBD1. CDR1 is SNHLY and CDR2 is FYNNEI in the germline V gene. The J segment lost 8 bases and the V segment lost 6 bases, leaving 2 bases of the junction unmatched. This CDR3 region has 12 residues. The chain's CDR3 is CASRDRGDIQYF. CDR3 DNA sequence: TGTGCCAGCAGGGACAGGGGAGACATTCAGTACTTC.

This chain connects TRBV11-1 to TRBJ2-5, with D maybe TRBD2 (5 bases). Looked up from germline, CDR1 is SGHAT and CDR2 is FQDESV (reference sequence). V was shortened by 5 bases and J by 5 bases, with 18 bases between the two germline ends. The CDR3 extends over 15 amino acids. As DNA, the CDR3 is TGTGCCAGCAGCCCCCTCCCCGGGGTAGGGGAGACCCAGTACTTC. Its protein is CASSPLPGVGETQYF. The full variable domain, completed using reference TRBV11-1 and TRBJ2-5, is EAEVAQSPRYKITEKSQAVAFWCDPISGHATLYWYRQILGQGPELLVQFQDESVVDDSQLPKDRFSAERLKGVDSTLKIQPAELGDSAMYLCASSPLPGVGETQYFGPGTRLLVL.

The chain carries TRBV27 and TRBJ1-5; D remains ambiguous. The germline CDR1 and CDR2 sequences are MNHEY and SMNVEV (reference sequence). V was clipped by 5 bases and J by 1 base, with 15 bases between them. The CDR3 is 16 residues long. The CDR3 protein is CASSPLAVGSNQPQHF. The CDR3 DNA reads TGTGCCAGCAGTCCCCTGGCGGTGGGGAGCAATCAGCCCCAGCATTTT.

V is TRBV7-8 and J is TRBJ1-2; 7 bases fit TRBD1. Looked up from germline, CDR1 is SGHVS and CDR2 is FQNEAQ. The CDR3 is 15 residues long. After removal of 6 bases from V and 7 bases from J, the junction contained 14 bases not matched to a gene. CDR3 in amino acids: CASSSRTGGIRGYTF. The CDR3 nucleotides are TGTGCCAGCAGTTCCCGGACAGGTGGTATCCGTGGCTACACCTTC. The whole variable domain, remainder taken from reference TRBV7-8 and TRBJ1-2, is GAGVSQSPRYKVAKRGQDVALRCDPISGHVSLFWYQQALGQGPEFLTYFQNEAQLDKSGLPSDRFFAERPEGSVSTLKIQRTQQEDSAVYLCASSSRTGGIRGYTFGSGTRLTVV.

The chain combines TRBV10-1 with TRBJ2-3; 12 bases agree with TRBD2. Per the germline V gene, CDR1 is WNHNN and CDR2 is SYGVQD (reference sequence). CDR3 length: 16 amino acids. After removal of 5 bases from V and 6 bases from J, the junction contained 9 bases not matched to a gene. Written as DNA, the CDR3 is TGCGCCAGCAGTCGGACTAGCGGGGCTGAGGGGGATACGCAGTATTTT. Translated, it gives CASSRTSGAEGDTQYF.

CDR3 DNA sequence: TGTGCCACCGGGACGTTGGAGACCCAGTACTTC. It is translated as CATGTLETQYF. The chain has TRBV6-5 and TRBJ2-5; either TRBD1 or TRBD2 may supply D (5 bases each). Germline assignment: CDR1 MNHEY and CDR2 SVGAGI. The CDR3 runs to 11 residues. Trimming took 10 bases from V and 5 from J, leaving 11 bases between them.

The chain uses TRBV7-2 and TRBJ2-1; D not resolved. Trimming shortened V by 5 bases and J by 4 bases, and 15 bases separated the two germline ends. The CDR3 runs 15 residues. Germline CDR1 is SGHTA and CDR2 is FQGNSA. The CDR3 region has the DNA TGTGCCAGCAGCCCACGGAGAGTCGTATACAATGAGCAGTTCTTC. Its translation is CASSPRRVVYNEQFF.

The chain links TRBV15 to TRBJ2-5; D remains unclear. Trimming removed 0 bases from V and 6 bases from J, with 11 bases in between. The CDR3 runs 14 residues. Germline V gene data show CDR1 as LNHNV and CDR2 as YYDKDF (reference sequence). The CDR3 DNA reads TGTGCCACCAGCAGAGATCGGAGTCCCCAGACCCAGTACTTC. Residues: CATSRDRSPQTQYF.

The chain has TRBV10-2 and TRBJ1-1; D call uncertain. The CDR3 is 17 amino acids. Germline-derived CDR1 and CDR2 are WSHSY and SAAADI. Trimming took 3 bases from V and 5 from J, leaving 22 bases between them. CDR3 protein: CASSDFRVVKMGTEAFF. For the CDR3, the DNA is TGCGCCAGCAGTGACTTCCGGGTCGTGAAGATGGGTACTGAAGCTTTCTTT.

In DNA, the CDR3 is TGTGCCAGCAGCCTGGACAGGCGGTATGAGCAGTTCTTC. Translated, it gives CASSLDRRYEQFF. The chain uses TRBV5-5 and TRBJ2-1; TRBD1 matches at 7 bases. The CDR3 contains 13 residues. The V and J ends lost 4 bases and 8 bases, in that order; junction bases with no gene match: 6. Germline values: CDR1 SGHKS, CDR2 YYEKEE (reference sequence).

The chain uses TRBV19 and TRBJ1-1; TRBD1 matches at 8 bases. The CDR3 has 12 amino acids. Looked up from germline, CDR1 is LNHDA and CDR2 is SQIVND (reference sequence). The junction had 5 bases not matched to a gene; V was cut back by 7 bases and J by 7 bases. The DNA of the CDR3 is TGTGCCAGTACAGGGGGCCTTGATGAAGCTTTCTTT. It yields the protein CASTGGLDEAFF. Based on the CDR3 plus reference TRBV19 and TRBJ1-1, the full variable domain is DGGITQSPKYLFRKEGQNVTLSCEQNLNHDAMYWYRQDPGQGLRLIYYSQIVNDFQKGDIAEGYSVSREKKESFPLTVTSAQKNPTAFYLCASTGGLDEAFFGQGTRLTVV.

The chain carries TRBV11-3 and TRBJ2-3; possibly TRBD1 or TRBD2 for D (5 bases each). In germline, CDR1 is SGHNT, CDR2 YENEEA. V was shortened by 1 base and J by 2 bases, with 13 bases between the two germline ends. This CDR3 comprises 16 residues. CDR3 DNA sequence: TGTGCCAGCAGCTTAGGACTTGGGGGTAACACAGATACGCAGTATTTT. It is translated as CASSLGLGGNTDTQYF.

On this clone itself: The same CDR3 can be traced to other DNA sequences in this sample. CDR3 coding DNA: TGTGCCAGCTCACCATCTGGCAATCAGCCCCAGCATTTT. It is translated as CASSPSGNQPQHF. This chain links TRBV18 with TRBJ1-5, with no clear D. Trimming shortened V by 2 bases and J by 2 bases, and 4 bases separated the two germline ends. This CDR3 region has 13 residues. Looked up from germline, CDR1 is KGHSH and CDR2 is LQKENI.

The chain links TRBV15 to TRBJ2-4; no firm D call. Germline V gene sequence: CDR1 LNHNV, CDR2 YYDKDF (reference sequence). V was trimmed by 0 bases and J by 14 bases, leaving 14 bases between them. This CDR3 region has 13 residues. The CDR3 DNA sequence: TGTGCCACCAGCAGAGATGTGACCAACGCCGAGTACTTC. This sequence encodes CATSRDVTNAEYF.

The CDR3 DNA reads as TGCGCCAGCAGACTGATAGCGGGAGAAACGTCTGGGGCCAACGTCCTGACTTTC. Amino acid sequence: CASRLIAGETSGANVLTF. The chain combines TRBV10-2 with TRBJ2-6; 9 bases match TRBD2. The germline V gene has CDR1 WSHSY and CDR2 SAAADI. V shed 6 bases and J 1 base; nucleotides not matched to a gene: 10. The CDR3 runs 18 residues.